The 5 T cell receptor beta chains reported below all come from one sample, sequenced in a study of cytomegalovirus exposure and HLA in healthy donors. 60 Vbeta and 13 Jbeta primers were used in PCR. Profiling relied on immunoSEQ multiplex PCR, and the TCRdb table lists in-frame clones only, not all of them. The table lists about 170,000 clones, 70% to 90% of them singletons, with about 2.7% in the top ten. The sequenced material came from PBMCs. These receptors all come from a man aged 25-45 years in good health and CMV-seropositive.

This chain uses TRBV5-4 with TRBJ2-7; 13 bases align to TRBD2. The V segment lost 5 bases and the J segment 7 bases; nucleotides outside the gene matches: 9. Per the germline V gene, CDR1 is SGHNT and CDR2 is YYREEE (reference sequence). The CDR3 sequence is 15 residues long. The CDR3 DNA reads as TGTGCCAGCAGACTAGGACTAGCGGGAGAGGAAGAGCAGTACGTC. Protein: CASRLGLAGEEEQYV.

This CDR3 reads CASSQQVLGGTIYF. DNA for the CDR3: TGCGCCAGCAGCCAACAGGTTCTAGGGGGTACCATATATTTT. The chain is built from TRBV4-1 and TRBJ1-3, with D perhaps matching TRBD1 (6 bases). CDR3 length: 14 residues. Trimming took off 2 bases at V and 10 bases at J, with 15 bases between the two ends. Per germline, CDR1 MGHRA and CDR2 YSYEKL.

The chain recombines TRBV4-1 with TRBJ2-7; 7 bases are a match to TRBD2. CDR1 is MGHRA and CDR2 is YSYEKL in the germline V gene. The CDR3 spans 15 residues. V lost 4 bases to trimming and J lost 0 bases; unmatched junction nucleotides: 6. For the CDR3, the DNA is TGCGCCAGCAGCCTAACAGCGGGAAGCTCCTACGAGCAGTACGTC. The encoded protein is CASSLTAGSSYEQYV.

In nucleotides, the CDR3 is TGTGCCAGCAGCTTAAGGACTAGAACCTACAATGAGCAGTTCTTC. Translating gives CASSLRTRTYNEQFF. The chain employs TRBV11-3 and TRBJ2-1, with TRBD2 matching over 7 bases. The junction had 3 bases not matched to a gene; V was cut back by 2 bases and J by 2 bases. The CDR3 consists of 15 residues. Germline V CDR1 and CDR2: SGHNT, YENEEA.

The V and J genes are TRBV11-3 and TRBJ2-3; TRBD2 agrees at 12 bases. The CDR3 contains 17 residues. V lost 3 bases and J lost 3; bases outside the gene matches: 7. Germline CDR1 and CDR2: SGHNT and YENEEA. The CDR3 is CASSLASGRGRTDTQYF. In nucleotides, the CDR3 is TGTGCCAGCAGCTTGGCTAGCGGGAGGGGGAGAACAGATACGCAGTATTTT.